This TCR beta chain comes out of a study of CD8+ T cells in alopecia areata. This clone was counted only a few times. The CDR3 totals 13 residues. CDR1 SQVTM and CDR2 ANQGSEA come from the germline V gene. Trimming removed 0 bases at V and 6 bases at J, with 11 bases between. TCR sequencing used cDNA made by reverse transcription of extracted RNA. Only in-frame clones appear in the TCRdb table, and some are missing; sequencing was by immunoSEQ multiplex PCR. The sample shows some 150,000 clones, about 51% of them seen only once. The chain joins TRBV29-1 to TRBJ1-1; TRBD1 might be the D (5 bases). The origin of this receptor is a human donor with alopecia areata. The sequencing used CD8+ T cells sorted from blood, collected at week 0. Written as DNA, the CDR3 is TGCAGCGTTGAAGATCAGTTGGGACCTGAAGCTTTCTTT. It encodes CSVEDQLGPEAFF.